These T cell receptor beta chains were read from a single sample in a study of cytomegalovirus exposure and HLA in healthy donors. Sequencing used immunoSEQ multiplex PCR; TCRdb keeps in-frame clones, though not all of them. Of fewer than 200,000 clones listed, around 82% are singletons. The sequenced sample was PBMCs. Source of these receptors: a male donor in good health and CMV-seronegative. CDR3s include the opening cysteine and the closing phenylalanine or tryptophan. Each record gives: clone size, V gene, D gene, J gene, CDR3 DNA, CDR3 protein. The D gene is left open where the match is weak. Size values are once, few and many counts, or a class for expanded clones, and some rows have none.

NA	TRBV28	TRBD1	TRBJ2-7	TGTGCCAGTTATGGGACAGGGGAAGATAAGGAGCAGTACTTC	CASYGTGEDKEQYF
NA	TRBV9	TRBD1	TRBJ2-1	TGTGCCAGCAAATTGACCGGGACAGGGTTTGATGAGCAGTTCTTC	CASKLTGTGFDEQFF
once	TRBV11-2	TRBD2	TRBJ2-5	TGTGCCAGCAGCCATTTGGCGGGAGGTACCCAAGAGACCCAGTACTTC	CASSHLAGGTQETQYF
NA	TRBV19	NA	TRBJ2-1	TGTGCCAGTAGTCTCACCACCCCGGGAGCAACGGAGGAGTTCTTC	CASSLTTPGATEEFF
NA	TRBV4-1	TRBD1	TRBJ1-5	TGCGCCAGCAGCACCGTGGGATACGACAGGGAAAGAGTTCGGCCCCAGCATTTT	CASSTVGYDRERVRPQHF
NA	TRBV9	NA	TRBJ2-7	TGTGCCAGCAGCGAGGAAGGTGGGCAGGGTTCGGACGAGCAGTACTTC	CASSEEGGQGSDEQYF
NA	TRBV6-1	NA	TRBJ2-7	TGTGCCAGCAGTGAAAATTTGTCTAGCTCCTACGAGCAGTACTTC	CASSENLSSSYEQYF
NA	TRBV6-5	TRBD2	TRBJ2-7	TGTGCCAGCAAGTTGGGGGGGACCCTCGAGCAGTACTTC	CASKLGGTLEQYF
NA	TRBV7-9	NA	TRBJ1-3	TGTTCCAGCAGCGTCGGGGGGCAATCTGGAAACACCATATATTTT	CSSSVGGQSGNTIYF
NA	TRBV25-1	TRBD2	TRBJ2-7	TGTGCCAGCAGTCACACTAGCGGGAGCTACGAGCAGTACTTC	CASSHTSGSYEQYF
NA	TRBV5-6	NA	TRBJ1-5	TGTGCCAGCAGCCCCGGACAGTTTAGCAATCAGCCCCAGCATTTT	CASSPGQFSNQPQHF
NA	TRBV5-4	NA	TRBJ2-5	TGTGCCAGCAGCATGACAGTTCAAGAGACCCAGTACTTC	CASSMTVQETQYF
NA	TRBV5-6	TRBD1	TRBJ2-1	TGTGCCAGCAGCTTGTATTGGACAGGGGACAATGAGCAGTTCTTC	CASSLYWTGDNEQFF
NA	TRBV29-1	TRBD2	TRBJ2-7	TGCAGCGCTGACTGTAGCGGGAGGGCCGTCTCCTACGAGCAGTACTTC	CSADCSGRAVSYEQYF
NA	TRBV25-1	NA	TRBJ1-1	TGTGCCAGCAGTCCTTGGGTGGGTTCGGGGGGAAATGAAGCTTTCTTT	CASSPWVGSGGNEAFF
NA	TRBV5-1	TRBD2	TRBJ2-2	TGCGCCAGCAGCAGACTAGCGGGAGAATCCGGGGAGCTGTTTTTT	CASSRLAGESGELFF
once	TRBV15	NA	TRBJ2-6	TGTGCCACCAGAAGGGCAGGGGACGGGGCCAACGTCCTGACTTTC	CATRRAGDGANVLTF
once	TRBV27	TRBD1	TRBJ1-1	TGTGCCAGCCGACCTTTCAACAGGGGGCTCCCTATGAACACTGAAGCTTTCTTT	CASRPFNRGLPMNTEAFF
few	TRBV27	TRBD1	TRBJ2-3	TGTGCCAGCAGCTCCGGGACAGCTAGCACAGATACGCAGTATTTT	CASSSGTASTDTQYF
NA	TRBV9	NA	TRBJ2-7	TGTGCCAGCAGCGTAGGGGACTCCTCCTACGAGCAGTACTTC	CASSVGDSSYEQYF
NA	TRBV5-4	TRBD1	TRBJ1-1	TGTGCCAGCAGCCCCGGGACAGGGAACACTGAAGCTTTCTTT	CASSPGTGNTEAFF
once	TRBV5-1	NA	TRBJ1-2	TGCGCCAGCCAGCATTACAGGCCGAACTATGGCTACACCTTC	CASQHYRPNYGYTF
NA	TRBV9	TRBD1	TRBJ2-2	TGTGCCAGCAAGCCCGACAGGGTGGCTACCGGGGAGCTGTTTTTT	CASKPDRVATGELFF
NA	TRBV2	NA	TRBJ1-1	TGTGCCAGCAGATCGGGGGGGCCCACTGAAGCTTTCTTT	CASRSGGPTEAFF
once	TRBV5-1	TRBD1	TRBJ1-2	TGCGCCAGCAGCTGGACTCGGGACAGGGGAGTCTATGGCTACACCTTC	CASSWTRDRGVYGYTF
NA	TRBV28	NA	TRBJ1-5	TGTGCCAGCAAAACGAGGGGAGGGTATAGCAATCAGCCCCAGCATTTT	CASKTRGGYSNQPQHF
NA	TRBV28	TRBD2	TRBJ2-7	TGTGCCAGCAGTAGGTCTAGCGGGAGGATCGTGGTGCACGAGCAGTACTTC	CASSRSSGRIVVHEQYF
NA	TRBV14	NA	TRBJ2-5	TGTGCCAGCAGCCAAGTTGATACACCGTACCAAGAGACCCAGTACTTC	CASSQVDTPYQETQYF
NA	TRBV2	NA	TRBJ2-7	TGTGCCAGCAGTCTGAGCGGTCCAAGCTCCTACGAGCAGTACTTC	CASSLSGPSSYEQYF
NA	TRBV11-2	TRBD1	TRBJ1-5	TGTGCCAGCAAAAGACAGGGGGCAAATCAGCCCCAGCATTTT	CASKRQGANQPQHF
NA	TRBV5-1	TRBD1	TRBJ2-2	TGCGCCAGCAGCTTGGCCAGACAGGGCACCGGGGAGCTGTTTTTT	CASSLARQGTGELFF
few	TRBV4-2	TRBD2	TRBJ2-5	TGTGCCAGCAGCCATGTAGCGGGGGTCGAAGAGACCCAGTACTTC	CASSHVAGVEETQYF
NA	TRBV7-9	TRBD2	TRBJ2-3	TGTGCCAGCAGCTTAGCAGCGGGAGGACTTACGCAGTATTTT	CASSLAAGGLTQYF
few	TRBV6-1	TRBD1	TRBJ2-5	TGTGCCAGCAGGGGACAGGTGGGCGAGACCCAGTACTTC	CASRGQVGETQYF
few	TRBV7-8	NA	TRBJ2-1	TGTGCCACAGGCGGGGATGAGCAGTTCTTC	CATGGDEQFF
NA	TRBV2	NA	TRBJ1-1	TGTGCCAGCCAGGTGTCTGAAGCTTTCTTT	CASQVSEAFF
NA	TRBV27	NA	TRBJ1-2	TGTGCCAGCAGTTCTCGGACAGAAACAAACTATGGCTACACCTTC	CASSSRTETNYGYTF
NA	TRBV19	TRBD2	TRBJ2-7	TGTGCCAGTAGTCGGGGGGGGACCTACGAGCAGTACTTC	CASSRGGTYEQYF
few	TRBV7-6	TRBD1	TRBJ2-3	TGTGCCAGCAGCCCCGGACAGGGAACAGATACGCAGTATTTT	CASSPGQGTDTQYF
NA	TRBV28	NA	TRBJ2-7	TGTGCCAGCGGGGCAGCCAGGTACGAGCAGTACTTC	CASGAARYEQYF
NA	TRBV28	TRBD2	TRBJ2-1	TGTGCCAGCAGGGACCCGGGAGGGCAGTTCTTC	CASRDPGGQFF
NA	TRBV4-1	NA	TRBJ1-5	TGCGCCAGCAGCCACATACAGGGAATCTCTCAGCCCCAGCATTTT	CASSHIQGISQPQHF
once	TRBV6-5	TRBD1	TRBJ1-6	TGTGCCAGCAGTTCCGGACAGGGTTGGAATTCACCCCTCCACTTT	CASSSGQGWNSPLHF
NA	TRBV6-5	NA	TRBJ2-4	TGTGCCAGCAGTTACTATTCTGAGGGTGGGAACATTCAGTACTTC	CASSYYSEGGNIQYF
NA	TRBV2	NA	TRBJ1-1	TGTGCCAGCAGTGTACAACTGGGGGGGATGACTGAAGCTTTCTTT	CASSVQLGGMTEAFF
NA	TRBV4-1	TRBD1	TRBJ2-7	TGCGCCAGCAGCCAAGATAAGGGGGCGCCTGGGGAGCAGTACTTC	CASSQDKGAPGEQYF
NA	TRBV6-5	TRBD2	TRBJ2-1	TGTGCCAGCAGTGGGAGGGCCCTGTTTGGGAATGAGCAGTTCTTC	CASSGRALFGNEQFF
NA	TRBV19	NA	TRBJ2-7	TGTGCCAGTAGTACCCAACTAGGCAGAACCTACGAGCAGTACTTC	CASSTQLGRTYEQYF
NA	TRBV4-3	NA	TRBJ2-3	TGCGCCAGCAGCCAAGATCGTTCAGGGACAGATACGCAGTATTTT	CASSQDRSGTDTQYF
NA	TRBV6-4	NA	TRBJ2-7	TGTGCCAGCAGGACTCCGGGACTCCAGCCCCTTGGGGAGCAGTACTTC	CASRTPGLQPLGEQYF
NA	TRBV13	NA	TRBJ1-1	TGTGCCAGCAGCTTCCGTCGACTCATGAACACTGAAGCTTTCTTT	CASSFRRLMNTEAFF
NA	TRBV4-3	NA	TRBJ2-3	TGCGCCAGCAGCCAAGAGGGAGAAACGCAGTATTTT	CASSQEGETQYF
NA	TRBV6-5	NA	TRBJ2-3	TGTGCCAGGTGCGCATATCATCCTAGCACAGATACGCAGTATTTT	CARCAYHPSTDTQYF